The clone carrying this TCR beta chain was observed many times. The antigen remains undetermined. Stability of Graves' hyperthyroidism was defined as absent ophthalmopathy progression within 18 months. PBMCs were derived from more than 8 ml fresh peripheral blood. The data are from a study of T cells in Graves' hyperthyroidism and ophthalmopathy. Whole-study results and caveats: Also found in blood were most expanded thyroid clonotypes above 0.001.

TCR beta CDR3 sequences were amplified from RNA transcripts. An initial round of RT-PCR targeting the TCR CDR3 relied on the HTBI primer set. Each CDR3 protein gets one entry after TCRdb re-called the multiplex PCR reads with MiXCR. The sample yields 90,000 to 120,000 distinct CDR3 sequences, roughly 15% seen once. Germline values: CDR1 SGHTA, CDR2 FQGTGA. CDR3 length equals 14 residues. V lost 5 bases and J 4 bases, leaving 13 bases between the germline ends. The origin of this receptor is a woman in her fifties or sixties with Graves' hyperthyroidism. Sequencing was carried out using blood. The genes are TRBV7-3 and TRBJ2-3; tentatively, D is TRBD2 (5 bases). For the CDR3, the DNA is TGTGCCAGCAGCCTGGGTGGGAGCGCAGATACGCAGTATTTT. The encoded protein is CASSLGGSADTQYF. Full variable domain (rest looked up from reference TRBV7-3 and TRBJ2-3): GAGVSQTPSNKVTEKGKYVELRCDPISGHTALYWYRQSLGQGPEFLIYFQGTGAADDSGLPNDRFFAVRPEGSVSTLKIQRTERGDSAVYLCASSLGGSADTQYFGPGTRLTVL.